Sequencing of this T cell receptor beta chain was carried out in a study of T cell responses to AZD1222 COVID-19 vaccine. On the study more broadly: Pooling of second doses given at about 4 or about 12 weeks was done. Notes on the study in general: Among the donors, most were white British and more were female, and clonal diversity was possibly underestimated. Spike was spanned by vaccine-associated CD4 TCRs, with dominance at 160-218 and 743-854. Sampled repertoires all dated from after the peak T cell response.

Sequencing used immunoSEQ multiplex PCR; TCRdb keeps in-frame clones, though not all of them. Here the sample spans 130,000 or so clones, roughly 84% being singletons. With regard to this clone: Its cognate antigen is unknown.

The sample here was peripheral blood, taken on day 0 of AZD1222 vaccination. This receptor was taken from an adult in good health.

The CDR3, as DNA: TGCAGCGTCCTACTTACGGGTGAGCAAGAGACCCAGTACTTC. Protein sequence: CSVLLTGEQETQYF. The V gene is TRBV29-1, the J gene TRBJ2-5; D unresolved. V was shortened by 6 bases and J by 2 bases, with 16 bases between the two germline ends. This CDR3 is built from 14 residues. CDR1 is SQVTM and CDR2 is ANQGSEA in the germline V gene.